Sequencing of this T cell receptor beta chain was carried out in a study of cytomegalovirus exposure and HLA in healthy donors. Study-level findings and limits: What a later analysis showed was that several of the most significant clusters appeared linked to common viral pathogens. About 87% or about 30% of the time was how often most TCR beta V segments were productive, according to an earlier analysis. Reports described diagnosis of cytomegalovirus status by the classifier as highly specific and sensitive.

With regard to this clone: Its matching antigen is unknown.

The V and J ends lost 1 base and 0 bases, in that order; junction bases with no gene match: 9. Germline CDR1 and CDR2: GTSNPN and SVGIG (reference sequence). This CDR3 is built from 16 residues. Donors were nominally healthy when sampled, though unrecorded immune exposures were likely. Amplification used 60 Vbeta primers and 13 Jbeta primers. Assay used: immunoSEQ multiplex PCR; TCRdb lists only in-frame clones, some missing. Seen here are roughly 300,000 clones, roughly 89% observed once, and the top ten hold roughly 4%. The chain couples TRBV30 to TRBJ2-7, with TRBD1 identical over 7 bases. The TCR originated in a man aged 40-55 years in good health and CMV-seropositive. Sequences were obtained from PBMCs. Written as DNA, the CDR3 is TGTGCCTGGAGTGCCCAGCCAGGGGGTCTCTCCTACGAGCAGTACTTC. As protein: CAWSAQPGGLSYEQYF. Full variable domain (outside the CDR3, taken from reference TRBV30 and TRBJ2-7): SQTIHQWPATLVQPVGSPLSLECTVEGTSNPNLYWYRQAAGRGLQLLFYSVGIGQISSEVPQNLSASRPQDRQFILSSKKLLLSDSGFYLCAWSAQPGGLSYEQYFGPGTRLTVT.